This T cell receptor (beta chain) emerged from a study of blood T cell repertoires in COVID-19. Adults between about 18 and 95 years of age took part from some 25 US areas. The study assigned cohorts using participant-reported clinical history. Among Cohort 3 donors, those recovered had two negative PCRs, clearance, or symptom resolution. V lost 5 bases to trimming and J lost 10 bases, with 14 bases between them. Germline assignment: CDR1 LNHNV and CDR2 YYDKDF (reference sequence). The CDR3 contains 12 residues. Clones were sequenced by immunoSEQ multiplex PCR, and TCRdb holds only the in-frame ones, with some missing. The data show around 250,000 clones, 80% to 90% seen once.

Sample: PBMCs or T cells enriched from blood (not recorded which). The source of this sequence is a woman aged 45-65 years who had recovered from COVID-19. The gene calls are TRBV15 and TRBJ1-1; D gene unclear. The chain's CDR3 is CATSSPTERAFF. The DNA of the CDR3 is TGTGCCACCAGCTCACCCACAGAGAGAGCTTTCTTT.